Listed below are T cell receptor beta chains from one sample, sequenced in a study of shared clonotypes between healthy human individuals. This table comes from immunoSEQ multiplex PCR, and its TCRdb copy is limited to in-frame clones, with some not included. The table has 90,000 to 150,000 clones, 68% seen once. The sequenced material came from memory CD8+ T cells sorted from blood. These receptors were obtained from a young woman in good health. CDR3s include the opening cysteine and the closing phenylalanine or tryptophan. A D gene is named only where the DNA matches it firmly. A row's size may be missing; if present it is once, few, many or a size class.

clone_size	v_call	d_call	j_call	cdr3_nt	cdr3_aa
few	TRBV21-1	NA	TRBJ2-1	TGTGCCAGCAGCAAAGGGGTTAGCGGAGAGCAGTTCTTC	CASSKGVSGEQFF
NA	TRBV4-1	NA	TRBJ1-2	TGCGCCAGCAGCCAAGCGTTGGGGGCCCCGGGTGGCTACACCTTC	CASSQALGAPGGYTF
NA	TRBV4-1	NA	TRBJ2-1	TGCGCCAGCAGCCAAGGGACTTCCTACAATGAGCAGTTCTTC	CASSQGTSYNEQFF
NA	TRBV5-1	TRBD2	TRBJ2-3	TGCGCCAGCAGCCTACTTCCCTCTAGCGGGAGTACAGATACGCAGTATTTT	CASSLLPSSGSTDTQYF
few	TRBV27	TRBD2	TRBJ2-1	TGTGCCAGCAGTTTGTCTAGCGGGTATTACAATGAGCAGTTCTTC	CASSLSSGYYNEQFF
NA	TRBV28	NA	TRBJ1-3	TGTGCCAGCAGTTTAGCCCCCGGTGGACGTGGAAACACCATATATTTT	CASSLAPGGRGNTIYF
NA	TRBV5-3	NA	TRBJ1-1	TGTGCCAGAAGCTTGGCCGGGCGGGTGAACACTGAAGCTTTCTTT	CARSLAGRVNTEAFF
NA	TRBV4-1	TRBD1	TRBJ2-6	TGCGCCAGCAGCCTGCTGGACAGGGTCTTCTCTGGGGCCAACGTCCTGACTTTC	CASSLLDRVFSGANVLTF
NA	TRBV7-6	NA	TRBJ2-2	TGTGCCAGCAGCTTAAGGGGGTTACAGAGCACCGGGGAGCTGTTTTTT	CASSLRGLQSTGELFF
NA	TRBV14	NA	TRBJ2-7	TGTGCCAGCAGCCAAGATTGGGGGCGCGGTTCCTACGAGCAGTACTTC	CASSQDWGRGSYEQYF
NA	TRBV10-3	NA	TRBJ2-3	TGTGCCATCAGTGAGTCGCCTGTCCAGTATTTT	CAISESPVQYF
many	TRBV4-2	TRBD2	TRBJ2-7	TGTGCCAGCAGCCTCGCTAGCGGGAGTGCCGAGCAGTACTTC	CASSLASGSAEQYF
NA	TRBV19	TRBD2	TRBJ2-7	TGTGCCAGTAGTACTCTGGGGGGGATCTCCTACGAGCAGTACTTC	CASSTLGGISYEQYF
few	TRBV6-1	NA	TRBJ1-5	TGTGCCAGCAATTATGACAGGTCTGGCAATCAGCCCCAGCATTTT	CASNYDRSGNQPQHF
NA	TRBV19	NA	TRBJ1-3	TGTGCCAGTAGTGATACAGGGATGTCTGGAAACACCATATATTTT	CASSDTGMSGNTIYF
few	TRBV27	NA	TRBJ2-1	TGTGCCAGCAGTCTAAATTTTGGGAATGAGCAGTTCTTC	CASSLNFGNEQFF
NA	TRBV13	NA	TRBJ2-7	TGTGCCAGCAGCTTAGAGGGCGAAAGGGGAAACGAGCAGTACTTC	CASSLEGERGNEQYF
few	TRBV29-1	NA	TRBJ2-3	TGCAGCGTTGAAGCCCGAGGGGGAAGCGCAGATACGCAGTATTTT	CSVEARGGSADTQYF
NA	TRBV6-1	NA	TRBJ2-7	TGTGCCAGCAGTGCTAGGGACACCTTCTACGAGCAGTACTTC	CASSARDTFYEQYF
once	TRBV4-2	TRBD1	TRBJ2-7	TGTGCCAGCAGCCAAGAGGGCCGGGACAGGGGGCTGTACGAGCAGTACTTC	CASSQEGRDRGLYEQYF
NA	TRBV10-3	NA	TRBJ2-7	TGTGCCATCAGTGAGTCGGGGGCACCCTACGAGCAGTACTTC	CAISESGAPYEQYF
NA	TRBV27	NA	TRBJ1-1	TGTGCCAGCAGCCGGACGGCCAGAGGGAACACTGAAGCTTTCTTT	CASSRTARGNTEAFF
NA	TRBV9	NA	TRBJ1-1	TGTGCCAGCAGCGTAGGGGGAGGTTATTACAACACTGAAGCTTTCTTT	CASSVGGGYYNTEAFF
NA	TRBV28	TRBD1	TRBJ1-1	TGTGCCAGCAGTCAGGGGGGAAGACGGAACACTGAAGCTTTCTTT	CASSQGGRRNTEAFF
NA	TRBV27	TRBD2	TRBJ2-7	TGTGCCAGCAGCCGGGGGGGGAGTTACGAGCAGTACTTC	CASSRGGSYEQYF
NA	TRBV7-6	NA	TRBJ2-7	TGTGCCAGCAGCTCCCAGCGGGACAGCTACGAGCAGTACTTC	CASSSQRDSYEQYF
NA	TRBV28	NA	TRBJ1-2	TGTGCCAGCAGTTTCAGTAGGCGTCAGGGCTATGGCTACACCTTC	CASSFSRRQGYGYTF
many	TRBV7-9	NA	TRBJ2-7	TGTGCCAGCAGCTTAGGCGGGAAAGAATACGAGCAGTACTTC	CASSLGGKEYEQYF
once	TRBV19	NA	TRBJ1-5	TGTGCCAGTAGTATATGGGTAAGCAATCAGCCCCAGCATTTT	CASSIWVSNQPQHF
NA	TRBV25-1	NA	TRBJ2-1	TGTGCCAGCAGTGGTTGGCTGTACAATGAGCAGTTCTTC	CASSGWLYNEQFF
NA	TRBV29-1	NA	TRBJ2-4	TGCAGCGTTGTAGAGGTATCCGACAAAAACATTCAGTACTTC	CSVVEVSDKNIQYF
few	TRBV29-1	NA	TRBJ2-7	TGCAGCGTTGAGGAGGGTACTCGGGCCTCCTACGAGCAGTACTTC	CSVEEGTRASYEQYF
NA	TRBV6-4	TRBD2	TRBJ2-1	TGTGCCAGCAGTGCCCGGGGGGGGACCGGGAATGAGCAGTTCTTC	CASSARGGTGNEQFF
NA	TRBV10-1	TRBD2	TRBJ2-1	TGCGCCAGCAGTGAGTCCGGAGGACTAGCCTATGAGCAGTTCTTC	CASSESGGLAYEQFF
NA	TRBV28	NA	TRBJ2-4	TGTGCCATCTCGGACATTGCCAAAAACATTCAGTACTTC	CAISDIAKNIQYF
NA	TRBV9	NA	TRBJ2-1	TGTGCCAGCAGCGTAGAGGCGGACTACAATGAGCAGTTCTTC	CASSVEADYNEQFF
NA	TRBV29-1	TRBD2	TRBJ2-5	TGCAGCGTAGTGACTAGCGGGAGAGGGGAGACCCAGTACTTC	CSVVTSGRGETQYF
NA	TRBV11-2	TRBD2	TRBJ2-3	TGTGCCAGCAGCCCCGGGGGAGGGAGACGGTATTTT	CASSPGGGRRYF
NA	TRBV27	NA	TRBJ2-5	TGTGCCAGCAGTCGCTCCTTTGGGCGGAGCCTATACCAAGAGACCCAGTACTTC	CASSRSFGRSLYQETQYF
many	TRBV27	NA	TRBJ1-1	TGTGCCAGCAGTTTATACAGGAACACTGAAGCTTTCTTT	CASSLYRNTEAFF
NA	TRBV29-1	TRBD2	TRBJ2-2	TGCAGCGTCCTAGGGAGGGGAATCGCCGGGGAGCTGTTTTTT	CSVLGRGIAGELFF
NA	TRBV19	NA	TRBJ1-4	TGTGCCAGTAGTAGACAGGCCGAGGATGAAAAACTGTTTTTT	CASSRQAEDEKLFF
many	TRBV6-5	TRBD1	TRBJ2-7	TGTGCCAGCACTAGGGGGACAGGGGGGCACGAGCAGTACTTC	CASTRGTGGHEQYF
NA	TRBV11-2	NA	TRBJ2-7	TGTGCCAGCAGCTTAGCATTCGCCGGAGAACCCTACGAGCAGTACTTC	CASSLAFAGEPYEQYF